The TCR beta chain under discussion was sequenced for a study of blood T cell repertoires in COVID-19. The repertoire was sequenced with immunoSEQ multiplex PCR; TCRdb's copy has only in-frame clones and lacks some. The sample has 300,000 to 400,000 clones, over 80% seen once; the top ten hold roughly 6%. The germline CDR1 and CDR2 sequences are WNHNN and SYGVQD (reference sequence). The V and J ends lost 6 bases and 7 bases, in that order; junction bases with no gene match: 7. This CDR3 has 16 amino acids. The sequencing input was peripheral blood. The chain links TRBV10-1 to TRBJ2-1; 15 bases match TRBD2. The TCR comes from a woman in her fifties or sixties with COVID-19, enrolled during active disease. This CDR3 is CASSRTSGRGGNEQFF. Here the CDR3 DNA reads TGCGCCAGCAGCCGGACTAGCGGGAGGGGTGGGAATGAGCAGTTCTTC.